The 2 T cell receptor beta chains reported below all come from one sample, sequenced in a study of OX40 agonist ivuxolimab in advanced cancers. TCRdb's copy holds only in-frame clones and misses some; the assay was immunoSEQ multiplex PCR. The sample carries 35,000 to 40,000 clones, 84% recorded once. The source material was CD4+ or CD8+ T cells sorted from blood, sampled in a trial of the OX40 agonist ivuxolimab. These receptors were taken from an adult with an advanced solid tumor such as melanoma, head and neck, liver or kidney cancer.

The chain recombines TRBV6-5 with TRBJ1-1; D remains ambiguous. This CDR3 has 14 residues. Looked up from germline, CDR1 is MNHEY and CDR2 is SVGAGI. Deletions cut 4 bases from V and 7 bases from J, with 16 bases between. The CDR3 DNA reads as TGTGCCAGCAGTTCCAACATTGCGGTCCGTGAAGCTTTCTTT. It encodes CASSSNIAVREAFF.

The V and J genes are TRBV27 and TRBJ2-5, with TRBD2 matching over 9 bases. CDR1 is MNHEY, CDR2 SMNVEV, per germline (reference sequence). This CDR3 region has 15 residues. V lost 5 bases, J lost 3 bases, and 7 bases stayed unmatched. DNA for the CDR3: TGTGCCAGCAGTCTCTGGACTAGCGAAAAAGAGACCCAGTACTTC. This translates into CASSLWTSEKETQYF.